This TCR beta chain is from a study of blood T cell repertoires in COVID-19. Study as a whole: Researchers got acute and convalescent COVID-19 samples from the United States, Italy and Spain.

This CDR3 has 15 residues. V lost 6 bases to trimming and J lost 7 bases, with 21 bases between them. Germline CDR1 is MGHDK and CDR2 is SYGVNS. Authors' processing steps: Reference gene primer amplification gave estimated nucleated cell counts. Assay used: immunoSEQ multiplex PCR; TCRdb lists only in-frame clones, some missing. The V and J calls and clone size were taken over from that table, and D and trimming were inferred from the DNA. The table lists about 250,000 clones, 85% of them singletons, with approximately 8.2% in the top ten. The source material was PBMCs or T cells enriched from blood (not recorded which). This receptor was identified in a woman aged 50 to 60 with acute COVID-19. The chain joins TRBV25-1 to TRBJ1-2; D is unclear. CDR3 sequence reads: CASSVNGRQVRGYTF. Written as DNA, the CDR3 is TGTGCCAGCAGCGTGAACGGTCGGCAGGTCCGTGGCTACACCTTC.